This T cell receptor (beta chain) was identified during a study of neurological immune-mediated disorders. Each CDR3 protein is one row after TCRdb ran MiXCR on the 5' RACE reads. The sample records around 50,000 distinct CDR3 sequences, over 15% being singletons. The CDR3 spans 13 residues. The V end lost 5 bases, the J end lost 2 bases, and 11 bases lay between the germline ends. Germline V lookup: CDR1 SGHRS, CDR2 YFSETQ. This clonotype showed up many times. The sequencing sample was made of PBMCs. The chain combines TRBV5-1 with TRBJ2-7; D is possibly TRBD1 or TRBD2 (6 bases each). This clonotype was obtained from a man in his sixties in good health. The CDR3 DNA sequence: TGCGCCAGCAGTTGGGGGGCTACCTACGAGCAGTACTTC. Its protein is CASSWGATYEQYF.